The rows below give T cell receptor beta chains drawn from one sample of a study of cytomegalovirus exposure and HLA in healthy donors. Sequencing used immunoSEQ multiplex PCR; TCRdb keeps in-frame clones, though not all of them. Among roughly 140,000 clones listed, about three quarters were seen once. The source material was PBMCs. The source is a man aged 35-49 years in good health and CMV-seropositive. Both conserved end residues are part of each CDR3. The D gene is left open where the match is weak. Expanded clones get a size class; other rows say once, few or many, or leave the size out.

V gene,clone size,J gene,D gene,CDR3 protein,CDR3 DNA
TRBV6-6,once,TRBJ2-7,TRBD1,CASSPGQGSSYEQYF,TGTGCCAGCAGTCCCGGACAGGGTTCATCCTACGAGCAGTACTTC
TRBV27,NA,TRBJ2-7,NA,CASSLSITGAGEQYF,TGTGCCAGCAGTTTATCAATTACAGGGGCGGGGGAGCAGTACTTC
TRBV11-2,NA,TRBJ2-7,NA,CASSLDSHNSYEQYF,TGTGCCAGCAGCTTAGACAGTCACAACTCCTACGAGCAGTACTTC
TRBV5-1,NA,TRBJ2-3,TRBD2,CASSLGLAGASSTDTQYF,TGCGCCAGCAGCTTGGGACTAGCGGGGGCTTCTAGCACAGATACGCAGTATTTT
TRBV10-3,NA,TRBJ1-5,NA,CAISESGGNQPQHF,TGTGCCATCAGTGAGTCCGGGGGCAATCAGCCCCAGCATTTT
TRBV25-1,NA,TRBJ1-4,NA,CASSELALNEKLFF,TGTGCCAGCAGTGAATTGGCCCTTAATGAAAAACTGTTTTTT
TRBV6-1,NA,TRBJ1-1,NA,CASSEYVGDIEAFF,TGTGCCAGCAGTGAATACGTCGGGGACATTGAAGCTTTCTTT
TRBV18,NA,TRBJ1-1,NA,CASSPVDTNEAFF,TGTGCCAGCTCACCAGTTGATACTAATGAAGCTTTCTTT
TRBV5-6,few,TRBJ1-2,TRBD1,CASTTGVVAGYTF,TGTGCCAGCACTACAGGGGTAGTTGCGGGCTACACCTTC
TRBV19,few,TRBJ1-1,NA,CASNQGGTEAFF,TGTGCCTCAAATCAAGGGGGCACTGAAGCTTTCTTT
TRBV6-5,NA,TRBJ2-7,NA,CASSYGWADYEQYF,TGTGCCAGCAGTTATGGATGGGCCGATTACGAGCAGTACTTC
TRBV7-2,NA,TRBJ2-3,TRBD2,CASSLVPGLAGSSTDTQYF,TGTGCCAGCAGCTTAGTTCCCGGACTAGCGGGGTCTAGCACAGATACGCAGTATTTT
TRBV28,NA,TRBJ2-7,NA,CASSPSGTYEQYF,TGTGCCAGCAGTCCAAGCGGAACCTACGAGCAGTACTTC
TRBV19,NA,TRBJ2-5,TRBD1,CASSRGGPRNQETQYF,TGTGCCAGTAGTAGAGGGGGCCCAAGGAATCAAGAGACCCAGTACTTC
TRBV28,NA,TRBJ1-2,NA,CASSLSIGSGYTF,TGTGCCAGCAGTTTATCCATAGGGAGCGGCTACACCTTC
TRBV4-2,few,TRBJ2-3,NA,CASSQDEGGHGTDTQYF,TGTGCCAGCAGCCAAGATGAGGGCGGGCACGGCACAGATACGCAGTATTTT
TRBV19,NA,TRBJ1-5,TRBD1,CASTNGLDRGYQPQHF,TGTGCCAGTACGAACGGGTTGGACAGGGGCTATCAGCCCCAGCATTTT
TRBV19,NA,TRBJ1-2,TRBD1,CASSTWTGSDYGYTF,TGTGCCAGTAGTACTTGGACAGGGTCTGACTATGGCTACACCTTC
TRBV6-5,once,TRBJ2-7,TRBD1,CASSLAGGAYEQYF,TGTGCCAGCAGTTTAGCAGGGGGCGCCTACGAGCAGTACTTC
TRBV5-6,NA,TRBJ1-4,NA,CASSLRGGSEKLFF,TGTGCCAGCAGCCTTCGGGGGGGAAGCGAAAAACTGTTTTTT
TRBV5-4,NA,TRBJ2-5,TRBD1,CASSLPWTGEQYF,TGTGCCAGCAGCTTGCCATGGACAGGAGAGCAGTACTTC
TRBV5-3,NA,TRBJ2-6,TRBD1,CARSLTGTGGPPSGANALTF,TGTGCCAGAAGCTTAACCGGGACAGGGGGCCCTCCCTCTGGGGCCAACGCCCTGACTTTC
TRBV5-4,NA,TRBJ1-2,TRBD1,CASSRTGAYGYTF,TGTGCCAGCAGCCGCACAGGGGCCTATGGCTACACCTTC
TRBV6-6,NA,TRBJ2-7,NA,CASSSPTLQAYEQYF,TGTGCCAGCAGTAGTCCTACATTACAGGCATACGAGCAGTACTTC
TRBV2,NA,TRBJ1-5,NA,CASNTIQGRGNQPQHF,TGTGCCAGCAATACAATACAGGGAAGAGGCAATCAGCCCCAGCATTTT
TRBV4-1,NA,TRBJ1-1,NA,CASSQVGRSAEAFF,TGCGCCAGCAGCCAAGTCGGGAGGAGCGCTGAAGCTTTCTTT
TRBV19,NA,TRBJ1-5,NA,CASSIDGDTSQPQHF,TGTGCCAGTAGTATAGATGGGGACACATCGCAGCCCCAGCATTTT
TRBV6-5,NA,TRBJ1-1,TRBD1,CASSYSKGQLNTEAFF,TGTGCCAGCAGTTACTCGAAGGGACAGCTGAACACTGAAGCTTTCTTT
TRBV6-1,NA,TRBJ2-7,NA,CASAAGLHYEQYF,TGTGCCAGCGCGGCAGGGTTACACTACGAGCAGTACTTC
TRBV6-5,NA,TRBJ1-1,TRBD1,CASIADRAHTEAFF,TGTGCCAGCATCGCGGACAGGGCTCACACTGAAGCTTTCTTT
TRBV27,NA,TRBJ2-7,NA,CASSYSAGHLNEQYF,TGTGCCAGCAGTTATAGTGCCGGTCATTTAAACGAGCAGTACTTC
TRBV6-5,NA,TRBJ1-2,NA,CASSDPGGYGYTF,TGTGCCAGCAGTGACCCCGGCGGCTATGGCTACACCTTC
TRBV7-2,NA,TRBJ2-3,TRBD2,CASSPSSGGAGDTQYF,TGTGCCAGCAGCCCATCAAGCGGGGGGGCCGGAGATACGCAGTATTTT
TRBV18,NA,TRBJ2-7,NA,CASSGDFRYEQYF,TGTGCCAGCTCCGGGGACTTCCGCTACGAGCAGTACTTC
TRBV27,NA,TRBJ2-7,NA,CASSSNYEQYF,TGTGCCAGCAGTTCCAACTACGAGCAGTACTTC
TRBV5-4,once,TRBJ2-2,TRBD1,CASSLEKGQYTGELFF,TGTGCCAGCAGCTTGGAAAAGGGACAGTACACCGGGGAGCTGTTTTTT
TRBV18,NA,TRBJ1-2,TRBD1,CASSLKGQGISDGYTF,TGTGCCAGCTCACTAAAGGGACAGGGGATTTCCGATGGCTACACCTTC
TRBV21-1,NA,TRBJ1-1,NA,CASSQAQKPLEGTEAFF,TGTGCCAGCAGCCAAGCTCAAAAGCCCCTGGAGGGCACTGAAGCTTTCTTT
TRBV19,NA,TRBJ2-3,TRBD2,CASSVAGGSDTQYF,TGTGCCAGTAGCGTCGCGGGAGGGTCAGATACGCAGTATTTT
TRBV29-1,NA,TRBJ2-3,NA,CSVCRDSAQDTQYF,TGCAGCGTTTGCCGAGACAGTGCGCAGGATACGCAGTATTTT
TRBV14,NA,TRBJ2-5,TRBD2,CASSLTSGVGTQYF,TGTGCCAGCAGCCTGACTAGCGGAGTAGGGACCCAGTACTTC
TRBV7-2,NA,TRBJ2-7,NA,CASSLSVTGSYEQYF,TGTGCCAGCAGCTTAAGTGTAACAGGTTCCTACGAGCAGTACTTC
TRBV19,NA,TRBJ1-5,TRBD1,CASRSRDRGNQPQHF,TGTGCCAGTAGGAGCCGGGACAGGGGTAATCAGCCCCAGCATTTT
TRBV19,NA,TRBJ1-5,NA,CASSIGGSSNQPQHF,TGTGCCAGTAGTATTGGGGGGTCGAGCAATCAGCCCCAGCATTTT
TRBV11-3,NA,TRBJ1-1,NA,CASSLDRGTEAFF,TGTGCCAGCAGCTTAGACCGAGGCACTGAAGCTTTCTTT
TRBV29-1,NA,TRBJ2-3,TRBD2,CSGRTSGRDTQYF,TGCAGCGGAAGGACTAGCGGGAGGGATACGCAGTATTTT
TRBV27,NA,TRBJ2-1,NA,CASSLSVGVREQFF,TGTGCCAGCAGTTTATCAGTAGGGGTACGTGAGCAGTTCTTC
TRBV10-2,NA,TRBJ2-3,NA,CASSENAIRTDTQYF,TGCGCCAGCAGTGAGAACGCTATTCGCACAGATACGCAGTATTTT
TRBV4-1,few,TRBJ2-3,NA,CASSQAVSTDTQYF,TGCGCCAGCAGCCAAGCGGTGAGCACAGATACGCAGTATTTT
TRBV25-1,NA,TRBJ2-2,TRBD2,CASSPTGGAPGELFF,TGTGCCAGCAGCCCCACCGGGGGGGCCCCCGGGGAGCTGTTTTTT
TRBV6-1,few,TRBJ2-7,TRBD2,CASMGGLADTYEQYF,TGTGCCAGCATGGGGGGACTAGCGGACACCTACGAGCAGTACTTC
TRBV9,NA,TRBJ2-2,TRBD2,CASSVVSSGSTGELFF,TGTGCCAGCAGCGTCGTTTCTAGCGGGAGCACCGGGGAGCTGTTTTTT
TRBV7-8,once,TRBJ2-7,NA,CASSLGQGGSYEQYF,TGTGCCAGCAGCTTAGGTCAGGGGGGTTCCTACGAGCAGTACTTC
TRBV9,NA,TRBJ1-1,TRBD1,CASSARQGAATEAFF,TGTGCCAGCAGCGCCCGACAGGGGGCTGCCACTGAAGCTTTCTTT